The 15 T cell receptor beta chains reported below all come from one sample, sequenced in a study of T cells in Graves' hyperthyroidism and ophthalmopathy. RNA transcripts were the template for amplifying TCR beta CDR3 regions. Using the HTBI primer set, a first-round RT-PCR was run on the TCR CDR3. TCRdb reanalysed the multiplex PCR reads using MiXCR and keeps one entry per CDR3 protein. The sample has about 570,000 distinct CDR3 sequences; 46% are singletons. What was sequenced was peripheral blood or thyroid tissue (not recorded which). Source of these receptors: an adult woman with Graves' disease, either hyperthyroidism or ophthalmopathy (not recorded which).

V usage is TRBV11-2 and J usage is TRBJ2-3, with 8 nucleotides matching TRBD2. CDR3 length: 15 amino acids. Per germline, CDR1 SGHAT and CDR2 FQNNGV. The ends lost 4 bases at V and 2 bases at J; junction bases unmatched: 5. The CDR3 DNA reads as TGTGCCAGCAGCTCAGTTAGCGGGGACACAGATACGCAGTATTTT. This encodes CASSSVSGDTDTQYF.

The chain carries TRBV4-2 and TRBJ2-7; 14 nucleotides line up with TRBD2. Germline loops: CDR1 LGHNA, CDR2 YNFKEQ. The CDR3 is 19 residues long. J gave up 5 bases and V 4 bases, and 16 bases lay outside the gene matches. The CDR3 bases are TGTGCCAGCAGCCCCTGGGGAGGGACTAGCGGGAGAGCGTCAAACGAGCAGTACTTC. It yields the protein CASSPWGGTSGRASNEQYF.

This clonotype was detected many times. This chain uses TRBV7-3 with TRBJ2-7, with 11 bases fitting TRBD1. This CDR3 is built from 16 residues. The V gene end was trimmed by 5 bases and the J gene end by 3 bases; junction bases not matched to a gene: 9. Germline V gene lookup returns CDR1 SGHTA and CDR2 FQGTGA. The CDR3 DNA reads as TGTGCCAGCAGCCCGCAAGGACAGGGGGCTTTCTACGAGCAGTACTTC. Translating it yields CASSPQGQGAFYEQYF.

This clonotype was seen repeatedly, ten times or more. The rearrangement joins TRBV20-1 to TRBJ2-2; the D gene could be TRBD1 or TRBD2 (5 bases each). The ends were cut back, 1 base at V and 3 bases at J, with 12 bases in the middle. The CDR3 sequence is 15 residues long. Germline V gene data show CDR1 as DFQATT and CDR2 as SNEGSKA (reference sequence). The CDR3 bases are TGCAGTGCTAGAGTCGGAGGCAGGGACACCGGGGAGCTGTTTTTT. As protein: CSARVGGRDTGELFF.

Note on this clonotype: At one end the junction does not follow the germline gene, possibly because of a read error. V and J are TRBV25-1 and TRBJ1-5; D is unclear. CDR1 and CDR2 (germline): MGHDK, SYGVNS. The CDR3 runs 16 residues. This CDR3 is CACSAKPPYSNQPQHF. The CDR3 bases are TGTGCCTGCAGTGCCAAACCCCCGTATAGCAATCAGCCCCAGCATTTT.

This clonotype was detected a few times. For the CDR3, the DNA is TGTGCCAGCAGTTTAGTCCGGGACAGTTATGGCTACACCTTC. Translated: CASSLVRDSYGYTF. The chain has TRBV27 and TRBJ1-2; 7 nucleotides agree with TRBD1. Germline-derived CDR1 and CDR2 are MNHEY and SMNVEV (reference sequence). The CDR3 has 14 residues. V dropped 2 bases and J dropped 5; count of bases not matched to a gene: 5.

The rearrangement uses TRBV25-1 and TRBJ1-3; 10 bases fit TRBD1. Unmatched junction bases numbered 2, after V lost 4 bases and J lost 2 bases. This CDR3 has 15 residues. Germline CDR1 reads MGHDK; CDR2 reads SYGVNS. CDR3 sequence reads: CASSGGQGPGNTIYF. The DNA of the CDR3 is TGTGCCAGCAGTGGGGGACAGGGGCCTGGAAACACCATATATTTT.

This clonotype came up many times. The chain links TRBV20-1 to TRBJ2-5; D is ambiguous. This CDR3 comprises 9 residues. Per germline, CDR1 DFQATT and CDR2 SNEGSKA (reference sequence). Trimming stripped 5 bases from V and 5 bases from J, with 3 bases between. The CDR3 sequence is CSALETQYF. The CDR3 DNA follows: TGCAGTGCTCTCGAGACCCAGTACTTC.

This clonotype was seen at least ten times. An end of the junction differs from the germline gene, which may be a read error. This chain uses TRBV6-1 with TRBJ2-5; the D is unclear. CDR1 is MNHNS and CDR2 is SASEGT in the germline V gene. The CDR3 runs to 13 residues. The CDR3 region is CASSPPAQETQYF. In nucleotides, the CDR3 is TGCGCCAGCAGCCCCCCGGCCCAAGAGACCCAGTACTTC.

The chain links TRBV12-3 or TRBV12-4 to TRBJ2-7; 9 bases align to TRBD2. This CDR3 has 17 amino acids. V was pared by 4 bases and J by 2 bases, with 12 bases of the junction left unmatched. This CDR3 reads CASSSTGLAGGTYEQYF. CDR3 in DNA: TGTGCCAGCAGTTCCACGGGACTAGCAGGCGGGACCTACGAGCAGTACTTC.

The chain couples TRBV7-9 to TRBJ1-2; D call uncertain. V was pared by 1 base and J by 8 bases, with 23 bases between. CDR1 and CDR2 from the germline V gene are SEHNR and FQNEAQ (reference sequence). The CDR3 has 17 residues. In nucleotides, the CDR3 is TGTGCCAGCAGCTTAGTACCCGTCGAAGTGAACCTTGGGGGCTACACCTTC. Translating it yields CASSLVPVEVNLGGYTF.

CDR3: CASSRDPSPETQYF. The CDR3 nucleotides are TGTGCCAGCAGCCGGGACCCCAGCCCCGAGACCCAGTACTTC. The J gene is TRBJ2-5, the V gene TRBV5-5, with D perhaps assigned TRBD1 or TRBD2 (5 bases each). Trimming removed 4 bases at V and 5 bases at J, with 15 bases between. The CDR3 spans 14 residues. CDR1 and CDR2 from the germline V gene are SGHKS and YYEKEE (reference sequence).

A few counts support this clonotype. The chain recombines TRBV4-1 with TRBJ2-7; D is tentatively TRBD1 or TRBD2 (5 bases each). This CDR3 has 14 residues. The V and J ends lost 4 bases and 4 bases respectively, with 14 bases between them. Germline V gene data show CDR1 as MGHRA and CDR2 as YSYEKL. CDR3 coding DNA: TGCGCCAGCAGCCGCCGGGACCTATTATACGAGCAGTACTTC. Its translation: CASSRRDLLYEQYF.

About this clonotype: Being one base from a much bigger clone, this may be a read error. This chain uses TRBV6-6 with TRBJ1-5; D gene unclear. V lost 8 bases and J lost 10, with 18 bases in between. The V gene's germline CDR1 is MNHNY and CDR2 SVGAGI (reference sequence). There are 13 residues in the CDR3. This CDR3 reads CASWTPNNGPQHF. The CDR3 DNA reads as TGTGCCAGCTGGACGCCAAATAACGGTCCCCAGCATTTT.

This clonotype was seen only a few times. At one boundary the junction diverges from the germline segment, which might be a read error. The chain couples TRBV7-7 to TRBJ1-5; D remains ambiguous. Germline CDR1 SSHAT, CDR2 FNYEAQ (reference sequence). The CDR3 is 14 residues long. The CDR3 DNA reads as TGTGCTAGCAGCTGCGGACGGGATAGTCAGCCCCAGCATTTT. This encodes CASSCGRDSQPQHF.